Listed below are T cell receptor beta chains from one sample, sequenced in a study of T cells after yellow fever vaccination. TCRdb analysed the 5' RACE reads with MiXCR anew, one entry per CDR3 protein. The repertoire has just under 600,000 distinct CDR3 sequences, approximately 12% of them found once; the top ten carry 11% to 15%. Material: PBMCs, obtained on the day of the yellow fever booster vaccination. The receptors derive from a man under 40 who received the YFV17D yellow fever vaccine. Both conserved end residues are part of each CDR3. The order of the fields is J gene, V gene, D gene, clone size, CDR3 DNA, CDR3 protein. A D gene is named only where the DNA matches it firmly. For some rows the clone size is stated as once, few or many, or as a class when expanded; others skip it.

>TRBJ2-7|TRBV12-3/TRBV12-4|-|few
TGTGCCACCTCTGGGACACCTTTGGGAGAGCAGTACTTC
CATSGTPLGEQYF
>TRBJ1-5|TRBV19|-|-
TGTGCCAGTAGTTCAGGGCTTGCTTCGGAGCCCCAGCATTTT
CASSSGLASEPQHF
>TRBJ2-7|TRBV20-1|-|-
TGCAGTGCTAGAGATGGGTCACCAGGCTCCTACGAGCAGTACTTC
CSARDGSPGSYEQYF
>TRBJ2-1|TRBV12-3/TRBV12-4|TRBD2|many
TGTGCCAGCGGGTCGGGGACTAGCCATTCTGGAGAGCAGTTCTTC
CASGSGTSHSGEQFF
>TRBJ2-1|TRBV7-2|-|-
TGTGCCAGCAGCTTATCACAAACCGCGGCCAATGAGCAGTTCTTC
CASSLSQTAANEQFF
>TRBJ2-2|TRBV30|-|few
TGTGCCTGGAGTGGGGGGACGGCCGGGGAGCTGTTTTTT
CAWSGGTAGELFF
>TRBJ2-3|TRBV5-1|-|few
TGCGCCAGCAGCACCGACAACACTAGCACAGATACGCAGTATTTT
CASSTDNTSTDTQYF
>TRBJ2-7|TRBV20-1|-|few
TGCAGTGCTAGATCTCCTGCGCGAACGAGGCGGGTTGCCGAGCAGTACTTC
CSARSPARTRRVAEQYF
>TRBJ2-1|TRBV5-1|-|few
TGCGCCAGCAGCTTGGGAGTTTTATACAATGAGCAGTTCTTC
CASSLGVLYNEQFF
>TRBJ2-2|TRBV12-3/TRBV12-4|-|-
TGTGCCCTCTGTTTTAGGGTCAGCGGGACAGCGAACACCGGGGAGCTGTTTTTT
CALCFRVSGTANTGELFF
>TRBJ2-7|TRBV7-8|TRBD1|-
TGTGCCAGCAGCCCCGTCGACAGGGGGCGTAACGAGCAGTACTTC
CASSPVDRGRNEQYF
>TRBJ2-1|TRBV7-8|-|-
TGTGCCAGCAGCTTAGGCGGCGGCGGAGCCCACTACAATGAGCAGTTCTTC
CASSLGGGGAHYNEQFF
>TRBJ2-1|TRBV19|TRBD2|-
TGTGCCAGCAAGGGGCTAGCGGGCTCCGGTGAGCAGTTCTTC
CASKGLAGSGEQFF